A single sample gave rise to the 9 T cell receptor beta chains below, sequenced in a study of cytomegalovirus exposure and HLA in healthy donors. Libraries were prepared by immunoSEQ multiplex PCR; TCRdb keeps only in-frame clonotypes and omits some of them. In the table there are about 360,000 clones, roughly 90% of which are singletons. Sequenced material: PBMCs. The receptors come from a woman in her late teens or twenties in good health and CMV-seronegative.

The V gene is TRBV28, the J gene TRBJ2-7; TRBD2 might be the D (6 bases). Trimming removed 5 bases from V and 6 bases from J, with 11 bases in between. CDR1 MDHEN and CDR2 SYDVKM come from the germline V gene. CDR3 size: 12 residues. The CDR3 sequence is CASSVGGSEQYF. The CDR3 bases are TGTGCCAGCAGTGTGGGAGGTAGCGAGCAGTACTTC.

This clone was picked up a small number of times. This chain links TRBV6-6 with TRBJ1-5, with D unclear. This CDR3 has 15 residues. Trimming left V 6 bases short and J 0 bases short, with 12 bases between. Per germline, CDR1 MNHNY and CDR2 SVGAGI (reference sequence). The CDR3 reads CASSRTESSNQPQHF. The CDR3 DNA follows: TGTGCCAGCAGCCGGACTGAGTCTAGCAATCAGCCCCAGCATTTT.

The CDR3 nucleotides are TGTGCCACCAGCAGCCACCAAGAGGGTGAAGCTTTCTTT. Its protein product is CATSSHQEGEAFF. This chain connects TRBV15 to TRBJ1-1; D not resolved. Trimming pared 3 bases from V and 7 bases from J, leaving 12 bases between. Germline-derived CDR1 and CDR2 are LNHNV and YYDKDF (reference sequence). This CDR3 contains 13 residues.

This chain connects TRBV21-1 to TRBJ2-7; the table calls TRBD1, which could not be checked here. TRBV21-1 is reported as a pseudogene. The CDR3 loop spans 14 amino acids. CDR3: CASSKDGQGYEQYF. CDR3 sequence (DNA): TGTGCCAGCAGCAAAGACGGACAGGGTTACGAGCAGTACTTC.

The CDR3 here is CASSLPRLTSGGPRSYNEQFF. The CDR3 coding sequence is TGCGCCAGCAGCTTGCCCCGTTTGACTAGCGGGGGGCCGCGCTCCTACAATGAGCAGTTCTTC. The chain links TRBV5-1 to TRBJ2-1, with 13 bases lining up with TRBD2. Germline lookup yields CDR1 SGHRS and CDR2 YFSETQ. There are 21 residues in the CDR3. V was clipped by 1 base and J by 0 bases; unmatched bases: 13.

The genes are TRBV14 and TRBJ2-7; TRBD2 is a possible D gene (7 bases). CDR1 and CDR2 (germline): SGHDN, FVKESK. Trimming pared 4 bases from V and 3 bases from J, leaving 16 bases between. The CDR3 runs to 15 residues. CDR3 nucleotide sequence: TGTGCCAGCAGCCGCCAAGGGGGGGTGGGCTACGAGCAGTACTTC. Translated: CASSRQGGVGYEQYF.

The chain links TRBV6-5 to TRBJ2-1; 7 nucleotides agree with TRBD2. The CDR3 is made up of 14 amino acids. The trim removed 0 bases at V and 5 bases at J, leaving 1 base unmatched. The germline gives CDR1 MNHEY, CDR2 SVGAGI. The CDR3 region has the DNA TGTGCCAGCAGTTACTCGGGGACTAACAATGAGCAGTTCTTC. This codes for CASSYSGTNNEQFF.

This chain links TRBV7-9 with TRBJ2-7; 7 nucleotides line up with TRBD2. Germline trimming cut 5 bases from V and 1 base from J; bases unmatched to any gene: 17. Germline-derived CDR1 and CDR2 are SEHNR and FQNEAQ (reference sequence). This CDR3 is 18 amino acids long. The CDR3 DNA reads TGTGCCAGCAGCCCCTTGGTAGCGGGTTCGGGAGCGTCCTACGAGCAGTACTTC. It translates to CASSPLVAGSGASYEQYF.

The genes are TRBV2 and TRBJ1-5; D is perhaps TRBD1 (6 bases). CDR3 length equals 16 residues. Trimming took off 3 bases at V and 5 bases at J, with 17 bases between the two ends. Germline values: CDR1 SNHLY, CDR2 FYNNEI. CDR3 bases: TGTGCCAGCAGTGAGGGCGGCAGGGGTAGGGATCAGCCCCAGCATTTT. Translation: CASSEGGRGRDQPQHF.